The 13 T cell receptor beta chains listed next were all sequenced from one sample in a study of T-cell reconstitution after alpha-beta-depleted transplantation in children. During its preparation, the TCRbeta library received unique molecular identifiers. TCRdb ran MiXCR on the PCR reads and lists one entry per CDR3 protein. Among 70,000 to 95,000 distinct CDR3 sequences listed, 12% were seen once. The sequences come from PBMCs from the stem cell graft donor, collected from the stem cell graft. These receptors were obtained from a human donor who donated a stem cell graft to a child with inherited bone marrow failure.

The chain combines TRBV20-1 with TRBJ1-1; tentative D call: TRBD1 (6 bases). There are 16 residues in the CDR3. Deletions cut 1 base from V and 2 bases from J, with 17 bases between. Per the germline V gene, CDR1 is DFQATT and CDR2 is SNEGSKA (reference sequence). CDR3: CSARGGGQRGNTEAFF. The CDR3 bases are TGCAGTGCTAGAGGGGGGGGCCAACGGGGTAACACTGAAGCTTTCTTT.

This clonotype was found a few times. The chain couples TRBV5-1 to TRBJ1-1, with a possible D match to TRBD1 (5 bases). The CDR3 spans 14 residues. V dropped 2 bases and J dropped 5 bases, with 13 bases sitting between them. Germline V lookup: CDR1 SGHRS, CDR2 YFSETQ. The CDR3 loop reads CASSFLGVGTEAFF. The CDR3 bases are TGCGCCAGCAGCTTCCTGGGGGTCGGAACTGAAGCTTTCTTT.

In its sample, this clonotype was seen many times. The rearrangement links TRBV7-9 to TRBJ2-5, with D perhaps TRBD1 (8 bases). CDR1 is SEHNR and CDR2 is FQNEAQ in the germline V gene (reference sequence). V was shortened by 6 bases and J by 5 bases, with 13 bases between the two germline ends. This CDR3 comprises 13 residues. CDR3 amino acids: CASRQQGGETQYF. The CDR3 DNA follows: TGTGCCAGCAGACAACAGGGGGGGGAGACCCAGTACTTC.

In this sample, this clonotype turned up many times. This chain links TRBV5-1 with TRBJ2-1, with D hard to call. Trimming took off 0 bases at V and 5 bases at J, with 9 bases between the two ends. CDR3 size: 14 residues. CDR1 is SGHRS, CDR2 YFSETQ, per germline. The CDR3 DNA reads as TGCGCCAGCAGCTTGGAGAACCTAGACAATGAGCAGTTCTTC. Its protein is CASSLENLDNEQFF.

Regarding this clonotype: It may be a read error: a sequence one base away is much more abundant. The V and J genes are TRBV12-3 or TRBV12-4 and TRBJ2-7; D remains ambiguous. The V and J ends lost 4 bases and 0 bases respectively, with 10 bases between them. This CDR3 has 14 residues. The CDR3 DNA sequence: TGTGCCAGCAGTTGGAACCGTAACTCCTACGAGCAGTACTTC. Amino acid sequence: CASSWNRNSYEQYF.

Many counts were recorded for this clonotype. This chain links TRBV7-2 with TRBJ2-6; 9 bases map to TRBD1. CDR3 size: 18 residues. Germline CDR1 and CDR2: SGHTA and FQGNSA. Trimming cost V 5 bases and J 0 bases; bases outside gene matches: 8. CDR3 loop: CASSERTGASSGANVLTF. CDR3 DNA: TGTGCCAGCAGCGAGAGGACAGGGGCGTCCTCTGGGGCCAACGTCCTGACTTTC.

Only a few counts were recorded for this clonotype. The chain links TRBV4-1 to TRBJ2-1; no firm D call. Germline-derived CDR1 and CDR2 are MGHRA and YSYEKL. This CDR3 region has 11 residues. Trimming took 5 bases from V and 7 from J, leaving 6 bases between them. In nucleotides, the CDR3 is TGCGCCAGCAGCAACGTAAATGAGCAGTTCTTC. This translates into CASSNVNEQFF.

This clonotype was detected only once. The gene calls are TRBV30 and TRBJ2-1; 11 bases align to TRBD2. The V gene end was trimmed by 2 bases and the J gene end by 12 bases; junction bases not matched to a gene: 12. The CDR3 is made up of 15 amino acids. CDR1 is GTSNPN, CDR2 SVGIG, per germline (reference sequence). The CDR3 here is CAWSLAGGYRSGQFF. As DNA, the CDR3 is TGTGCCTGGAGTCTAGCGGGAGGATATCGTTCGGGGCAGTTCTTC.

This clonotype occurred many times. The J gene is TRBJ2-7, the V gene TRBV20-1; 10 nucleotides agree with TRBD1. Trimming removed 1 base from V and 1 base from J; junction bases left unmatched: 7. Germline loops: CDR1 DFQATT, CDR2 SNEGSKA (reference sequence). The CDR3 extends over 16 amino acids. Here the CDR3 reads CSARAPGQGFSYEQYF. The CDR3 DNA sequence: TGCAGTGCTAGAGCCCCGGGACAGGGGTTTTCCTACGAGCAGTACTTC.

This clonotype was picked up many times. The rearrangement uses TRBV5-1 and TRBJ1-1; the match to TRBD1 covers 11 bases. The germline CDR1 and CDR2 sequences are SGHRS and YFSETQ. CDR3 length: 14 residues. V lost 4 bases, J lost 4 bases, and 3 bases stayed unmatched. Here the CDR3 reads CASSPGTGGTEAFF. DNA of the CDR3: TGCGCCAGCAGCCCGGGGACAGGGGGCACTGAAGCTTTCTTT.

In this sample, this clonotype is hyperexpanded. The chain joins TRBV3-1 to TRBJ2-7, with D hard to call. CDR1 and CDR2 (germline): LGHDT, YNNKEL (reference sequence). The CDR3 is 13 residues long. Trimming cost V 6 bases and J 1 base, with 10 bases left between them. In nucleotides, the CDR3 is TGTGCCAGCAGACCAAGAGATTCCTACGAGCAGTACTTC. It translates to CASRPRDSYEQYF.

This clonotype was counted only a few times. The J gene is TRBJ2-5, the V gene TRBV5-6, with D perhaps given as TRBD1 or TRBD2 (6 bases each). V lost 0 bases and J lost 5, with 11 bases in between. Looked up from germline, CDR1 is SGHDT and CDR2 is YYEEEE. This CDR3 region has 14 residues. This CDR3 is CASSLAGARETQYF. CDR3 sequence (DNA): TGTGCCAGCAGCTTGGCGGGGGCGCGGGAGACCCAGTACTTC.

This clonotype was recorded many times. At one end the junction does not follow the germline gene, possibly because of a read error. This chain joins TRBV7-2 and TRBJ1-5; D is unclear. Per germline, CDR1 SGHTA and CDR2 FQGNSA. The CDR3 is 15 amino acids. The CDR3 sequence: CASSLDSRGDQSQHF. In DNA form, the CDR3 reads TGTGCCAGCAGCTTAGATAGCCGGGGAGATCAGTCCCAGCATTTT.